What follows are 22 T cell receptor beta chains derived from one specimen sequenced in a study of OX40 agonist ivuxolimab in advanced cancers. Method: immunoSEQ multiplex PCR; TCRdb's copy keeps in-frame clones and lacks some. The table has 15,000 to 20,000 clones, around 83% seen once. The specimen was CD4+ or CD8+ T cells sorted from blood, collected in a trial of the OX40 agonist ivuxolimab. Receptors originate from an adult with an advanced solid tumor such as melanoma, head and neck, liver or kidney cancer.

The chain is built from TRBV5-8 and TRBJ2-1, with 9 bases matching TRBD1. V shed 2 bases, J shed 8 bases, and the junction held 11 bases outside the gene matches. From germline, CDR1 is SGHTS and CDR2 YDEGEE. The CDR3 length is 16 residues. Written as DNA, the CDR3 is TGTGCCAGCAGCTTCCCGGGACAGGGAAAGTGGGATGAGCAGTTCTTC. Translating it yields CASSFPGQGKWDEQFF. Looking up the rest from reference TRBV5-8 and TRBJ2-1 gives the full variable domain: EAGVTQSPTHLIKTRGQQATLRCSPISGHTSVYWYQQALGLGLQFLLWYDEGEERNRGNFPPRFSGRQFPNYSSELNVNALELEDSALYLCASSFPGQGKWDEQFFGPGTRLTVL.

This rearrangement joins TRBV28 to TRBJ2-1, with 10 nucleotides matching TRBD1. This CDR3 spans 14 amino acids. J lost 8 bases, V lost 4 bases, and 5 bases had no gene match. In germline, CDR1 is MDHEN, CDR2 SYDVKM. The DNA for the CDR3 is TGTGCCAGCAGTTCAGACAGGGGGCGTGATGAGCAGTTCTTC. It encodes CASSSDRGRDEQFF.

The V and J genes are TRBV28 and TRBJ2-3; perhaps D is TRBD1 or TRBD2 (6 bases each). The CDR3 sequence is 18 residues long. CDR1 and CDR2 (germline): MDHEN, SYDVKM. The V end lost 5 bases, the J end lost 2 bases, and 23 bases lay between the germline ends. The CDR3 nucleotides are TGTGCCAGCAGTCCCCCAATCGGGGGCGGATATTACACAGATACGCAGTATTTT. This codes for CASSPPIGGGYYTDTQYF.

The chain recombines TRBV7-2 with TRBJ2-7, with a possible D match to TRBD2 (6 bases). CDR3 length equals 15 residues. V lost 1 base to trimming and J lost 2 bases, with 12 bases between them. Germline V CDR1 and CDR2: SGHTA, FQGNSA. This CDR3 reads CASSLDKGLTYEQYF. DNA for the CDR3: TGTGCCAGCAGCTTAGACAAGGGACTTACCTACGAGCAGTACTTC.

The chain combines TRBV27 with TRBJ2-3, with D tentatively TRBD1 or TRBD2 (5 bases each). This CDR3 has 14 amino acids. The V gene's germline CDR1 is MNHEY and CDR2 SMNVEV (reference sequence). Trimming shortened V by 8 bases and J by 4 bases, and 16 bases separated the two germline ends. The CDR3 nucleotides are TGTGCCAGCGCACAGGAGGTGGGTGCAGATACGCAGTATTTT. Residues: CASAQEVGADTQYF.

The chain uses TRBV28 and TRBJ2-1; no clear D. This CDR3 has 14 residues. CDR1 and CDR2 (germline): MDHEN, SYDVKM. Trimming took 4 bases from V and 5 from J, leaving 12 bases between them. CDR3 amino acids: CASSSAFVHNEQFF. DNA of the CDR3: TGTGCCAGCAGTTCCGCGTTTGTCCACAATGAGCAGTTCTTC.

The chain has TRBV27 and TRBJ1-4; D gene unclear. The CDR3 sequence is 13 residues long. The ends were cut back, 3 bases at V and 8 bases at J, with 10 bases in the middle. Germline CDR1 is MNHEY and CDR2 is SMNVEV (reference sequence). The CDR3 DNA sequence: TGTGCCAGCAGTTTCGGAGGAGGGGAAAAACTGTTTTTT. Amino acid sequence: CASSFGGGEKLFF.

The chain uses TRBV6-6 and TRBJ2-1; D perhaps matches TRBD2 (5 bases). V gave up 2 bases and J gave up 4 bases, with 9 bases separating them. CDR1 is MNHNY and CDR2 is SVGAGI in the germline V gene (reference sequence). This CDR3 is 14 amino acids long. The CDR3 DNA is TGTGCCAGCAGTTACGAGACGGGATACAATGAGCAGTTCTTC. This encodes CASSYETGYNEQFF.

This clone was seen more than once but under ten times. The chain recombines TRBV7-6 with TRBJ2-2; the match to TRBD2 covers 14 bases. Trimming removed 1 base from V and 0 bases from J; junction bases left unmatched: 13. The CDR3 is 22 amino acids. Germline-derived CDR1 and CDR2 are SGHVS and FNYEAQ. CDR3 loop: CASSLVVPGLAGDSPNTGELFF. CDR3 nucleotides: TGTGCCAGCAGCTTAGTCGTCCCGGGACTAGCGGGAGACTCCCCGAACACCGGGGAGCTGTTTTTT.

This clone appeared once. V and J are TRBV4-2 and TRBJ2-5; D call uncertain. Trimming removed 0 bases at V and 5 bases at J, with 16 bases between. The CDR3 runs 16 residues. CDR1 is LGHNA, CDR2 YNFKEQ, per germline. CDR3 bases: TGTGCCAGCAGCCAAGATGCGGACCGACCATGGGAGACCCAGTACTTC. This sequence encodes CASSQDADRPWETQYF.

J is TRBJ1-4 and V is TRBV5-8; D possibly corresponds to TRBD1 (6 bases). Germline loops: CDR1 SGHTS, CDR2 YDEGEE. The V end was cut by 2 bases, the J end by 7 bases, with 15 bases between. The CDR3 sequence is 15 residues long. CDR3 nucleotides: TGTGCCAGCAGCTTTGGAAGGCAGGGGACTGAAAAACTGTTTTTT. Its translation is CASSFGRQGTEKLFF.

The chain links TRBV6-6 to TRBJ1-2, with TRBD1 matching over 11 bases. Germline V lookup: CDR1 MNHNY, CDR2 SVGAGI (reference sequence). There are 13 residues in the CDR3. V was clipped by 8 bases and J by 8 bases; unmatched bases: 7. Here the CDR3 reads CASYTGTGGGYTF. The DNA of the CDR3 is TGTGCCAGCTATACAGGGACAGGGGGAGGCTACACCTTC.

CDR3 residues: CASSFLRFGNQPQHF. As DNA, the CDR3 is TGTGCCAGCAGTTTTCTGAGGTTTGGCAATCAGCCCCAGCATTTT. The chain employs TRBV28 and TRBJ1-5, with D unclear. Trimming took off 3 bases at V and 2 bases at J, with 11 bases between the two ends. The CDR3 spans 15 residues. Germline lookup yields CDR1 MDHEN and CDR2 SYDVKM.

This chain's CDR3 is CASSPGGGYEQYF. The CDR3 region has the DNA TGTGCCAGCTCACCAGGGGGCGGCTACGAGCAGTACTTC. The chain employs TRBV18 and TRBJ2-7; tentative D call: TRBD1 (6 bases). V was pared by 2 bases and J by 3 bases, with 8 bases between. CDR3 length equals 13 residues. Germline CDR1 and CDR2: KGHSH and LQKENI.

The chain joins TRBV30 to TRBJ1-2; unclear D gene. CDR3 size: 15 residues. V was pared by 4 bases and J by 4 bases, with 19 bases between. CDR1 is GTSNPN, CDR2 SVGIG, per germline (reference sequence). DNA for the CDR3: TGTGCCTGGACGGGTTATTATAGAAAGACCTATGGCTACACCTTC. This codes for CAWTGYYRKTYGYTF.

The chain links TRBV28 to TRBJ1-4; D possibly corresponds to TRBD1 (5 bases). Looked up from germline, CDR1 is MDHEN and CDR2 is SYDVKM. V was trimmed by 6 bases and J by 7 bases, leaving 12 bases between them. The CDR3 sequence is 13 residues long. CDR3 amino acids: CASRRTGGEKLFF. The CDR3 nucleotides read TGTGCCAGCAGGCGAACAGGAGGTGAAAAACTGTTTTTT.

The genes are TRBV5-4 and TRBJ2-7; 9 positions match TRBD2. This CDR3 is 15 amino acids long. V lost 4 bases and J lost 5; bases outside the gene matches: 10. CDR1 SGHNT and CDR2 YYREEE come from the germline V gene (reference sequence). The CDR3 region is CASSPWGTSSHEQYF. The CDR3 nucleotides are TGTGCCAGCAGCCCCTGGGGGACTAGCAGTCACGAGCAGTACTTC.

The rearrangement links TRBV6-5 to TRBJ2-5; D unclear. Germline V gene lookup returns CDR1 MNHEY and CDR2 SVGAGI. Deletions cut 6 bases from V and 4 bases from J, with 15 bases between. The CDR3 consists of 14 residues. The CDR3 sequence: CASSPQVTGETQYF. CDR3 sequence (DNA): TGTGCCAGCAGCCCTCAAGTGACGGGAGAGACCCAGTACTTC.

The chain joins TRBV28 to TRBJ1-2; 7 nucleotides agree with TRBD1. Germline V lookup: CDR1 MDHEN, CDR2 SYDVKM. The CDR3 has 14 amino acids. Trimming took 6 bases from V and 4 from J; bases not matched to a gene: 8. CDR3 nucleotide sequence: TGTGCCAGCAGCTTAGGAGACAGGGCCTATGGCTACACCTTC. Protein sequence: CASSLGDRAYGYTF.

The chain carries TRBV13 and TRBJ1-1, with a tentative D call TRBD1 (6 bases). CDR1 and CDR2 (germline): PRHDT, FYEKMQ (reference sequence). CDR3 length equals 13 residues. Trimming took 3 bases from V and 4 from J, leaving 9 bases between them. CDR3: CASSFQGSTEAFF. Written as DNA, the CDR3 is TGTGCCAGCAGCTTTCAGGGGAGCACTGAAGCTTTCTTT.

The J gene is TRBJ2-1, the V gene TRBV28, with D possibly matching TRBD1 (6 bases). V was pared by 3 bases and J by 7 bases, with 13 bases between. Looked up from germline, CDR1 is MDHEN and CDR2 is SYDVKM. This CDR3 spans 14 amino acids. CDR3 residues: CASSLGHPGNEQFF. Written as DNA, the CDR3 is TGTGCCAGCAGTTTGGGACATCCTGGGAATGAGCAGTTCTTC.

This chain connects TRBV13 to TRBJ1-1; the match to TRBD1 covers 7 bases. The V segment lost 7 bases and the J segment 0 bases; nucleotides outside the gene matches: 8. The CDR3 is made up of 15 amino acids. CDR1 is PRHDT, CDR2 FYEKMQ, per germline (reference sequence). The CDR3 DNA sequence: TGTGCCAGCACCCCAGGGGGGAGGGTGAACACTGAAGCTTTCTTT. This encodes CASTPGGRVNTEAFF.